One and the same sample provided the 9 T cell receptor beta chains below, sequenced in a study of PD-1 blockade in mismatch repair-deficient tumors. Data came from immunoSEQ multiplex PCR; TCRdb stores just in-frame clones and leaves some out. The data show about 100,000 clones, 82% seen once. This material consisted of peripheral blood, taken approximately 36 weeks after starting pembrolizumab. These receptors all stem from an adult with mismatch repair-deficient cancer.

The count of this clone is one. This sequence joins TRBV9 and TRBJ2-5, with 9 positions matching TRBD2. The germline V gene encodes CDR1 SGDLS and CDR2 YYNGEE. The CDR3 loop spans 16 amino acids. V shed 1 base and J 5 bases; nucleotides not matched to a gene: 9. CDR3 in amino acids: CASSVLGSGSGETQYF. The CDR3, as DNA: TGTGCCAGCAGCGTATTGGGTAGCGGGAGTGGGGAGACCCAGTACTTC. The whole variable domain, remainder taken from reference TRBV9 and TRBJ2-5, is DSGVTQTPKHLITATGQRVTLRCSPRSGDLSVYWYQQSLDQGLQFLIQYYNGEERAKGNILERFSAQQFPDLHSELNLSSLELGDSALYFCASSVLGSGSGETQYFGPGTRLLVL.

This clone has more than one count but fewer than ten. This chain connects TRBV19 to TRBJ1-3; TRBD1 aligns across 7 bases. Per germline, CDR1 LNHDA and CDR2 SQIVND (reference sequence). V was pared by 5 bases and J by 2 bases, with 3 bases of the junction left unmatched. The CDR3 loop spans 14 amino acids. CDR3 in DNA: TGTGCCAGTAGTCCGGGACAGCCTGGAAACACCATATATTTT. Amino acids: CASSPGQPGNTIYF.

The chain is built from TRBV19 and TRBJ2-1, with unresolved D. V was shortened by 5 bases and J by 3 bases, with 5 bases between the two germline ends. This CDR3 has 12 amino acids. Germline CDR1 and CDR2: LNHDA and SQIVND (reference sequence). CDR3 in DNA: TGTGCCAGTAGTTCAGGCTACAATGAGCAGTTCTTC. As protein: CASSSGYNEQFF.

This clone was detected only once. V is TRBV10-3 and J is TRBJ1-5; D call uncertain. The CDR3 consists of 13 residues. Per germline, CDR1 ENHRY and CDR2 SYGVKD. Trimming removed 11 bases at V and 3 bases at J, with 14 bases between. The CDR3 bases are TGTGCCGCCCGGCCCCAGGACAATCAGCCCCAGCATTTT. It encodes CAARPQDNQPQHF.

V and J are TRBV29-1 and TRBJ1-1; TRBD1 aligns across 8 bases. The V segment lost 5 bases and the J segment 1 base; nucleotides outside the gene matches: 6. The CDR3 contains 14 residues. Germline values: CDR1 SQVTM, CDR2 ANQGSEA. The CDR3 region has the DNA TGCAGCGTTAGACAGGGGTGGGCGAACACTGAAGCTTTCTTT. This sequence encodes CSVRQGWANTEAFF.

This clone has only one observation. This chain joins TRBV2 and TRBJ2-3; 8 bases agree with TRBD1. Germline trimming cut 5 bases from V and 5 bases from J; bases unmatched to any gene: 12. This CDR3 has 16 residues. Germline CDR1 SNHLY, CDR2 FYNNEI. CDR3 sequence: CASSSSWGQVQDTQYF. CDR3 DNA sequence: TGTGCCAGCAGTTCCTCTTGGGGACAGGTTCAAGATACGCAGTATTTT.

This chain uses TRBV9 with TRBJ2-7, with D uncertain. The CDR3 has 17 amino acids. The germline V gene encodes CDR1 SGDLS and CDR2 YYNGEE. V lost 3 bases and J lost 3, with 22 bases in between. DNA of the CDR3: TGTGCCAGCAGCGCGTTCTCTTGGTGGGTTCCAGGCTACGAGCAGTACTTC. Translated, it gives CASSAFSWWVPGYEQYF.

This clone was found once. The chain carries TRBV5-6 and TRBJ1-4; TRBD1 aligns across 7 bases. CDR3 size: 16 residues. With V trimmed by 4 bases and J by 4 bases, 10 bases remained unmatched. Germline CDR1 reads SGHDT; CDR2 reads YYEEEE. CDR3 sequence (DNA): TGTGCCAGCAGCGGAGACAAAGGGGGCGGTAATGAAAAACTGTTTTTT. Protein product: CASSGDKGGGNEKLFF.

CDR3 coding DNA: TGTGCCAGCATCAGACTAGCGGGAGTCGCTGAGACCCAGTACTTC. Protein: CASIRLAGVAETQYF. The rearrangement links TRBV6-1 to TRBJ2-5; 12 nucleotides align to TRBD2. Per the germline V gene, CDR1 is MNHNS and CDR2 is SASEGT. J was trimmed by 5 bases and V by 7 bases; bases with no gene match: 8. The CDR3 is made up of 15 amino acids.